This T cell receptor beta chain derives from a study of cytomegalovirus exposure and HLA in healthy donors. Study overall: Of all 400 or so donors who were genotyped, 75% to 85% belonged to the Caucasian-associated ancestry cluster.

The CDR3 extends over 14 amino acids. Looked up from germline, CDR1 is LNHDA and CDR2 is SQIVND (reference sequence). Trimming took off 6 bases at V and 7 bases at J, with 16 bases between the two ends. The PCR contained 60 Vbeta and 13 Jbeta primers. Assay: immunoSEQ multiplex PCR; the TCRdb copy retains only in-frame clones and omits some. The sample contains tens of thousands of clones, over 75% of which appear only once. Sequenced sample: PBMCs. This receptor was taken from a man aged 50 to 59 in good health and CMV-seronegative. The chain has TRBV19 and TRBJ2-1; a weak D match, TRBD2 (6 bases). As DNA, the CDR3 is TGTGCCAGTAGCCCCCCCGTGGCGGGAAATGAGCAGTTCTTC. It encodes CASSPPVAGNEQFF.